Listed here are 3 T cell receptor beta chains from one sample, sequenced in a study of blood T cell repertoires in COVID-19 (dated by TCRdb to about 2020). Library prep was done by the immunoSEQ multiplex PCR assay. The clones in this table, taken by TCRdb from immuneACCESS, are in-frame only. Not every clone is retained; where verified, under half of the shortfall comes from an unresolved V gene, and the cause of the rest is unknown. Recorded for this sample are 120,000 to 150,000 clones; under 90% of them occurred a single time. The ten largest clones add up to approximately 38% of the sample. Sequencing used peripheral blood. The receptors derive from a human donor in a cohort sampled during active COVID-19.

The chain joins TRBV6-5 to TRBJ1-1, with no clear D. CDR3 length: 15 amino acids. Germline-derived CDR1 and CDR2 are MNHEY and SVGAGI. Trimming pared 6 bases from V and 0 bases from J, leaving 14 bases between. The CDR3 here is CASRGERVMNTEAFF. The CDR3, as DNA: TGTGCCAGCAGGGGAGAGAGGGTCATGAACACTGAAGCTTTCTTT.

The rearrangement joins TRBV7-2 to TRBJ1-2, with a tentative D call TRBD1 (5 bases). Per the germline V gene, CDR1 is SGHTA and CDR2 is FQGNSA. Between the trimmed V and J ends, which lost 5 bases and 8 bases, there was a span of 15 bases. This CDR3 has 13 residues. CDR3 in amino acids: CASSTFRDTGYTF. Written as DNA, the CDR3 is TGTGCCAGCAGCACGTTCAGGGATACCGGCTACACCTTC.

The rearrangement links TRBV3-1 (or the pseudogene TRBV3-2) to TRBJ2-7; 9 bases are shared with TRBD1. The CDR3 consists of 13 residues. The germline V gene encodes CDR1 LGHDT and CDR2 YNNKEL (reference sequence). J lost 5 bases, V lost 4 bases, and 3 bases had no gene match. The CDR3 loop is CASSLDRGHEQYF. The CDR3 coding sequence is TGTGCCAGCAGCCTGGACAGGGGCCACGAGCAGTACTTC.